These 20 T cell receptor beta chains were sequenced from one sample in a study of human T cells and chemical hapten exposure. The time point was: patch test 2, 6 weeks after DPC sensitization. The treatment here: therapeutic diphenylcyclopropenone sensitization with weekly scalp DPC. A single record per CDR3 protein comes from TCRdb applying MiXCR to the RACE reads. The sample lists around 82,000 distinct CDR3 sequences, approximately 6.6% occurring once. Source: whole blood, taken in connection with sensitization to the hapten diphenylcyclopropenone (DPC). The source of these receptors is a young woman with alopecia areata. Some clones in this sample may be carry-over from other donors' samples.

This clonotype was seen repeatedly, ten times or more. The rearrangement links TRBV7-9 to TRBJ1-6, with D unclear. The CDR3 has 16 residues. Germline lookup yields CDR1 SEHNR and CDR2 FQNEAQ (reference sequence). Trimming left V 6 bases short and J 0 bases short, with 12 bases between. Written as DNA, the CDR3 is TGTGCCAGCAGTTACAGTCCCAGCTCCTATAATTCACCCCTCCACTTT. Amino acid sequence: CASSYSPSSYNSPLHF.

V and J are TRBV29-1 and TRBJ2-3; possible D gene TRBD2, 6 bases. Trimming cost V 3 bases and J 9 bases, with 16 bases left between them. CDR3 length equals 13 residues. Germline V gene data show CDR1 as SQVTM and CDR2 as ANQGSEA. DNA for the CDR3: TGCAGCGTTGATGGAGGGAAGGCGGAGACGCAGTATTTT. Translating gives CSVDGGKAETQYF.

Worth noting for this clonotype: A much more abundant neighbour one base away suggests this may be a read error. The J gene is TRBJ2-2, the V gene TRBV3-1; D is uncertain. The CDR3 loop spans 14 amino acids. Germline V gene sequence: CDR1 LGHDT, CDR2 YNNKEL (reference sequence). This chain's CDR3 is CASNQADRTGELFF. Written as DNA, the CDR3 is TGTGCCAGCAACCAAGCTGACCGCACCGGGGAGCTGTTTTTT.

This clonotype was seen many times. The genes are TRBV12-3 or TRBV12-4 and TRBJ1-2; 9 nucleotides line up with TRBD1. The CDR3 loop spans 14 amino acids. V shed 3 bases, J shed 6 bases, and the junction held 5 bases outside the gene matches. CDR3 nucleotide sequence: TGTGCCAGCAGTTTTGACAGGGGGAGGGATGGCTACACCTTC. It encodes CASSFDRGRDGYTF.

This clonotype appeared many times. V usage is TRBV6-6 and J usage is TRBJ2-7, with 7 bases identical to TRBD1. The V segment lost 5 bases and the J segment 1 base; nucleotides outside the gene matches: 2. Germline V CDR1 and CDR2: MNHNY, SVGAGI (reference sequence). The CDR3 sequence is 13 residues long. CDR3 sequence (DNA): TGTGCCAGCAGTGACAGGGCGTCCTACGAGCAGTACTTC. Protein sequence: CASSDRASYEQYF.

This clonotype has at least ten counts. V and J are TRBV29-1 and TRBJ1-1, with D maybe TRBD1 (6 bases). V lost 6 bases and J 1 base, leaving 18 bases between the germline ends. The CDR3 has 15 amino acids. Germline CDR1 and CDR2: SQVTM and ANQGSEA. The CDR3 reads CSVKWGPSRNTEAFF. CDR3 in DNA: TGCAGCGTCAAATGGGGGCCTTCTCGGAACACTGAAGCTTTCTTT.

This clonotype was counted ten times or more. The V and J genes are TRBV18 and TRBJ1-5, with 8 bases matching TRBD1. The V segment lost 3 bases and the J segment 5 bases; nucleotides outside the gene matches: 0. Germline V gene sequence: CDR1 KGHSH, CDR2 LQKENI. This CDR3 has 13 residues. CDR3 protein: CASSPGQDQPQHF. The CDR3 DNA follows: TGTGCCAGCTCACCGGGACAGGATCAGCCCCAGCATTTT.

The chain carries TRBV25-1 and TRBJ1-4; D not resolved. Germline V gene data show CDR1 as MGHDK and CDR2 as SYGVNS. The ends were cut back, 8 bases at V and 5 bases at J, with 15 bases in the middle. The CDR3 consists of 14 residues. This CDR3 reads CASGEGGPNEKLFF. The CDR3 DNA is TGTGCCAGCGGAGAGGGAGGGCCAAATGAAAAACTGTTTTTT.

In this sample, this clonotype turned up many times. The rearrangement uses TRBV3-1 and TRBJ2-6, with D possibly matching TRBD1 (6 bases). Looked up from germline, CDR1 is LGHDT and CDR2 is YNNKEL (reference sequence). The V end was cut by 0 bases, the J end by 7 bases, with 10 bases between. The CDR3 runs 15 residues. CDR3 sequence: CASSQEPTGANVLTF. The CDR3, as DNA: TGTGCCAGCAGCCAAGAACCGACAGGAGCCAACGTCCTGACTTTC.

This chain joins TRBV4-1 and TRBJ2-3; 10 positions agree with TRBD2. After removal of 6 bases from V and 4 bases from J, the junction contained 7 bases not matched to a gene. CDR3 length: 15 residues. Germline CDR1 reads MGHRA; CDR2 reads YSYEKL. The CDR3 bases are TGCGCCAGCAGACAAACTAGCGGGGCGTCAGATACGCAGTATTTT. As protein: CASRQTSGASDTQYF.

This chain uses TRBV2 with TRBJ2-5; D gene unclear. The CDR3 spans 12 residues. Between the trimmed V and J ends, which lost 6 bases and 0 bases, there was a span of 5 bases. Germline V CDR1 and CDR2: SNHLY, FYNNEI. Written as DNA, the CDR3 is TGTGCCAGCAGAGAGTACCAAGAGACCCAGTACTTC. The encoded protein is CASREYQETQYF.

This clonotype was detected ten times or more. The rearrangement links TRBV6-1 to TRBJ2-1, with D possibly matching TRBD1 (6 bases). CDR1 MNHNS and CDR2 SASEGT come from the germline V gene. This CDR3 is 13 amino acids long. V dropped 1 base and J dropped 12 bases, with 13 bases sitting between them. CDR3 sequence (DNA): TGTGCCAGCAGTGAAGGCCAGGGGAAGGGGCAGTTCTTC. It specifies CASSEGQGKGQFF.

This clonotype was recorded at least ten times. The chain employs TRBV3-1 and TRBJ1-5; D gene unclear. CDR1 is LGHDT, CDR2 YNNKEL, per germline (reference sequence). This CDR3 is built from 15 residues. Trimming pared 0 bases from V and 5 bases from J, leaving 11 bases between. In DNA, the CDR3 is TGTGCCAGCAGCCAAGATCTGGGATATCATCAGCCCCAGCATTTT. It encodes CASSQDLGYHQPQHF.

This clonotype appeared many times. The chain links TRBV7-3 to TRBJ1-2, with a tentative D call TRBD1 (6 bases). The V gene lost 0 bases and the J gene lost 1 base, with 12 bases spanning the gap. The CDR3 is made up of 16 amino acids. From germline, CDR1 is SGHTA and CDR2 FQGTGA. CDR3 DNA sequence: TGTGCCAGCAGCTTAACGGGGGGGGCTGATAACTATGGCTACACCTTC. Its translation: CASSLTGGADNYGYTF.

This clonotype was seen repeatedly, ten times or more. The V gene is TRBV5-1, the J gene TRBJ2-1, with 9 positions matching TRBD2. The germline V gene has CDR1 SGHRS and CDR2 YFSETQ. Germline trimming cut 4 bases from V and 3 bases from J; bases unmatched to any gene: 2. The CDR3 contains 14 residues. The CDR3 DNA sequence: TGCGCCAGCAGCCCACTAGCGGGCTACAATGAGCAGTTCTTC. Translation gives CASSPLAGYNEQFF.

This clonotype has ten or more counts. The rearrangement links TRBV7-9 to TRBJ1-4; the D is unclear. V lost 5 bases and J lost 4, with 14 bases in between. The V gene's germline CDR1 is SEHNR and CDR2 FQNEAQ (reference sequence). CDR3 length: 15 residues. CDR3 residues: CASSGPRTGNEKLFF. The CDR3 DNA is TGTGCCAGCAGCGGACCCCGGACCGGTAATGAAAAACTGTTTTTT.

V gene TRBV9 combines with J gene TRBJ1-1; D might be TRBD1 (5 bases). Germline V gene lookup returns CDR1 SGDLS and CDR2 YYNGEE. Trimming shortened V by 4 bases and J by 0 bases, and 10 bases separated the two germline ends. The CDR3 has 14 amino acids. The CDR3 DNA sequence: TGTGCCAGCAGCCCGAGACAGTTGAACACTGAAGCTTTCTTT. Encoded protein: CASSPRQLNTEAFF.

This clonotype came up many times. The J gene is TRBJ1-5, the V gene TRBV6-1; unclear D gene. Germline-derived CDR1 and CDR2 are MNHNS and SASEGT. V was shortened by 7 bases and J by 2 bases, with 9 bases between the two germline ends. The length of the CDR3 is 13 residues. The CDR3 loop reads CASMRLGNQPQHF. The CDR3 coding sequence is TGTGCCAGCATGAGGCTTGGCAATCAGCCCCAGCATTTT.

This clonotype was counted at least ten times. The chain couples TRBV6-1 to TRBJ1-2; no reliable D call. Looked up from germline, CDR1 is MNHNS and CDR2 is SASEGT. Trimming took off 4 bases at V and 0 bases at J, with 12 bases between the two ends. The CDR3 totals 15 residues. The DNA for the CDR3 is TGTGCCAGCAGTGGGTCAAAGCCAGCTAACTATGGCTACACCTTC. Protein product: CASSGSKPANYGYTF.

This clonotype came up many times. The chain recombines TRBV14 with TRBJ2-1; no reliable D call. The length of the CDR3 is 15 residues. Between the trimmed V and J ends, which lost 0 bases and 7 bases, there was a span of 13 bases. Germline CDR1 reads SGHDN; CDR2 reads FVKESK. In nucleotides, the CDR3 is TGTGCCAGCAGCCAAGATAATTGGCTTATGAATGAGCAGTTCTTC. This codes for CASSQDNWLMNEQFF.